Presented here are 9 T cell receptor beta chains from one specimen sequenced in a study of blood T cell repertoires in COVID-19. The assay was immunoSEQ multiplex PCR, and TCRdb's table has in-frame clones only and misses some. Here the sample spans approximately 210,000 clones, more than 75% being singletons. Sequences were obtained from peripheral blood. The receptors derive from a man aged 45-65 years with COVID-19, enrolled during active disease.

The chain links TRBV5-1 to TRBJ1-1; the match to TRBD1 covers 7 bases. Germline lookup yields CDR1 SGHRS and CDR2 YFSETQ. CDR3 length equals 14 residues. The ends lost 4 bases at V and 1 base at J; junction bases unmatched: 4. In nucleotides, the CDR3 is TGCGCCAGCAGCGAACGGACAGGGAACACTGAAGCTTTCTTT. Protein product: CASSERTGNTEAFF.

V gene TRBV27 combines with J gene TRBJ2-1; D possibly corresponds to TRBD1 (5 bases). The CDR3 spans 14 residues. Trimming stripped 5 bases from V and 5 bases from J, with 13 bases between. Germline V gives CDR1 MNHEY, CDR2 SMNVEV (reference sequence). The CDR3 loop reads CASSERAGNNEQFF. CDR3 in DNA: TGTGCCAGCAGTGAAAGAGCAGGGAACAATGAGCAGTTCTTC.

The V and J genes are TRBV6-2 or TRBV6-3 and TRBJ2-7, with TRBD1 as a possible D gene (5 bases). V shed 0 bases and J shed 0 bases, with 12 bases lying between them. The germline V gene encodes CDR1 MNHEY and CDR2 SVGEGT. This CDR3 spans 16 amino acids. The CDR3 sequence is CASSYSQGNFSYEQYF. Written as DNA, the CDR3 is TGTGCCAGCAGTTACTCCCAGGGTAACTTCTCCTACGAGCAGTACTTC.

The chain has TRBV5-5 and TRBJ2-7, with 7 nucleotides matching TRBD1. V shed 8 bases, J shed 2 bases, and the junction held 4 bases outside the gene matches. The germline V gene has CDR1 SGHKS and CDR2 YYEKEE (reference sequence). The CDR3 covers 12 residues. Written as DNA, the CDR3 is TGTGCCAGAACAGGGGACCCCTACGAGCAGTACTTC. As protein: CARTGDPYEQYF.

The chain has TRBV29-1 and TRBJ2-5, with TRBD1 as a possible D gene (5 bases). Germline V gives CDR1 SQVTM, CDR2 ANQGSEA. V lost 7 bases, J lost 1 base, and 10 bases lay in between. The CDR3 runs to 12 residues. CDR3 nucleotides: TGCAGCGCGTTGACAGTCCAAGAGACCCAGTACTTC. Translated: CSALTVQETQYF. The variable domain in full, completed from reference TRBV29-1 and TRBJ2-5, reads SAVISQKPSRDICQRGTSLTIQCQVDSQVTMMFWYRQQPGQSLTLIATANQGSEATYESGFVIDKFPISRPNLTFSTLTVSNMSPEDSSIYLCSALTVQETQYFGPGTRLLVL.

The V call is TRBV5-5, the J call TRBJ2-7; 7 nucleotides align to TRBD1. Trimming cost V 4 bases and J 0 bases; bases outside gene matches: 7. Germline V CDR1 and CDR2: SGHKS, YYEKEE (reference sequence). The CDR3 runs 15 residues. DNA of the CDR3: TGTGCCAGCAGCCGTGGGACAGCGGACTCCTACGAGCAGTACTTC. It yields the protein CASSRGTADSYEQYF.

The sample holds a few counts of this clone. The same CDR3 also results from other DNA sequences found in this sample. V is TRBV19 and J is TRBJ1-5, with D perhaps matching TRBD1 (5 bases). The germline V gene encodes CDR1 LNHDA and CDR2 SQIVND (reference sequence). V was pared by 0 bases and J by 6 bases, with 6 bases between. This CDR3 is 13 amino acids long. The DNA of the CDR3 is TGTGCCAGTAGTATAGAGGGGGGTCAGCCCCAGCATTTT. It is translated as CASSIEGGQPQHF.

The chain joins TRBV2 to TRBJ2-1, with D perhaps matching TRBD2 (6 bases). This CDR3 has 14 amino acids. V was clipped by 6 bases and J by 0 bases, with 9 bases between them. Germline CDR1 reads SNHLY; CDR2 reads FYNNEI. This CDR3 is CASRRDFSYNEQFF. CDR3 coding DNA: TGTGCCAGCAGAAGGGACTTCTCCTACAATGAGCAGTTCTTC.

This chain links TRBV21-1 with TRBJ2-4; TRBD1, the D gene given by the table, was not confirmed from the DNA. TRBV21-1 is designated a pseudogene. The CDR3 has 22 amino acids. CDR3 bases: TGTGCCAGCAGCAACCACTTTTCTTACGGGACAGGGGGCAGATTGGCCAAAAACATTCAGTACTTC. Amino acid sequence: CASSNHFSYGTGGRLAKNIQYF.